The sequence of this T cell receptor (beta chain) was determined in a study of cytomegalovirus exposure and HLA in healthy donors. Overall study: A data release that came early held about 89 million unique TCRs from HLA-typed donors. General study points: A later analysis reportedly found fewer N-insertions in an Asian-associated ancestry cluster than the roughly 680-donor mean. Likely technical artifact: a cluster of highly shared sequence variants.

PCR used 60 Vbeta primers and 13 Jbeta primers. The data were produced by immunoSEQ multiplex PCR, yet TCRdb's version contains in-frame clones alone and is incomplete. Seen here are about 80,000 clones, more than 60% observed once, and the top ten hold roughly an eighth. Of note for this clone: Its matching antigen is unknown.

This CDR3 has 15 residues. The germline V gene has CDR1 SGHDN and CDR2 FVKESK. V lost 3 bases, J lost 0 bases, and 11 bases lay in between. The source material was PBMCs. This sequence originates from a human donor in good health. The V call is TRBV14, the J call TRBJ2-5; a weak D match, TRBD2 (6 bases). The CDR3 spells CASSQYGGYQETQYF. DNA for the CDR3: TGTGCCAGCAGCCAGTATGGGGGGTACCAAGAGACCCAGTACTTC.